This T cell receptor (beta chain) is from a study of blood T cell repertoires in COVID-19. Study at large: Researchers got acute and convalescent COVID-19 samples from the United States, Italy and Spain. PBMCs, B-cell-depleted T cells, or T cells provided the cDNA or gDNA that made up the material.

Per the study methods: Nucleated cell number was recorded as an estimate derived from reference gene primer amplification. Using immunoSEQ multiplex PCR, the repertoire was profiled, and TCRdb retains in-frame clones only, with some absent. The V and J calls and clone size come from that table; D and trimming were worked out from the DNA. This sample carries fewer than 500,000 clones, about 89% of them seen once, and the ten largest clones take roughly 4%. The length of the CDR3 is 15 residues. V trimming: 5 bases; J trimming: 0 bases; junction bases outside the gene matches: 1. From germline, CDR1 is MDHEN and CDR2 SYDVKM.

V usage is TRBV28 and J usage is TRBJ1-6, with TRBD1 identical over 7 bases. The specimen sequenced was peripheral blood. The source of this sequence is a woman aged 25-40 years with acute or convalescent COVID-19. DNA for the CDR3: TGTGCCAGCAGTAGGACAGGCTCCTATAATTCACCCCTCCACTTT. Amino acid sequence: CASSRTGSYNSPLHF.